This T cell receptor (beta chain) was captured by sequencing in a study of blood T cell repertoires in COVID-19. Study in general: Some COVID-19 samples were acute and others convalescent; all came from the United States, Italy and Spain. PBMCs, B-cell-depleted T cells, or T cells were the source of the cDNA or gDNA that made up the material.

As handled by the study authors: Amplification with reference gene primers provided the estimates of nucleated cell counts. The protocol was immunoSEQ multiplex PCR, while the TCRdb copy is restricted to in-frame clones and leaves out a portion. That table is the source of V, J and clone size, and D and trimming were worked out from the DNA. The sample includes roughly 100,000 clones, approximately 80% of them seen just once. After removal of 5 bases from V and 9 bases from J, the junction contained 7 bases not matched to a gene. Germline V gene data show CDR1 as SGHTA and CDR2 as FQGNSA. The length of the CDR3 is 13 residues.

This receptor was identified in a man aged 55 to 70 with active or convalescent COVID-19. The sequenced sample consisted of peripheral blood. J is TRBJ2-7 and V is TRBV7-2; 10 positions agree with TRBD2. CDR3 nucleotide sequence: TGTGCCAGCAGCCCCGGGACTAGCGTTCGGCAGTACTTC. Residues: CASSPGTSVRQYF.